One and the same sample provided the 32 T cell receptor beta chains below, sequenced in a study of blood T cells in healthy people across ages. With a J-beta primer mix and a sample-barcoded 5' primer, a second PCR ran about 7 to 12 cycles. TCRdb reprocessed the 5' RACE reads via MiXCR and lists one record per CDR3 protein. The profile shows about 780,000 distinct CDR3 sequences, less than 60% of them singletons. Sequencing was done on a sample of blood. The receptor source for this set is a man older than 75 in good health.

This clonotype was picked up many times. The chain has TRBV2 and TRBJ2-7, with D possibly being TRBD1 (5 bases). Germline CDR1 is SNHLY and CDR2 is FYNNEI. V was trimmed by 6 bases and J by 0 bases, leaving 12 bases between them. The CDR3 loop spans 14 amino acids. CDR3 bases: TGTGCCAGCAGGACAGACTCCTACTCCTACGAGCAGTACTTC. It yields the protein CASRTDSYSYEQYF.

This clonotype was recorded at least ten times. The CDR3 reads CASSESIASYTF. The CDR3 region has the DNA TGCGCCAGCAGTGAGTCGATAGCGAGCTACACCTTC. The rearrangement joins TRBV10-2 to TRBJ1-2; D not certain. V lost 0 bases to trimming and J lost 9 bases, with 8 bases between them. CDR3 length: 12 amino acids. From germline, CDR1 is WSHSY and CDR2 SAAADI.

This chain connects TRBV6-2 or TRBV6-3 to TRBJ2-4, with 10 nucleotides matching TRBD1. CDR1 and CDR2 from the germline V gene are MNHEY and SVGEGT. With 8 bases clipped from V and 4 bases from J, the junction kept 11 bases outside the gene matches. The CDR3 sequence is 16 residues long. CDR3 protein: CASETRDRGIKNIQYF. Here the CDR3 DNA reads TGTGCCAGCGAGACCCGGGACAGGGGTATAAAAAACATTCAGTACTTC.

The V gene is TRBV7-2, the J gene TRBJ2-5, with D unclear. The germline gives CDR1 SGHTA, CDR2 FQGNSA. V was pared by 3 bases and J by 11 bases, with 13 bases between. This CDR3 comprises 12 residues. CDR3 DNA sequence: TGTGCCAGCAGCTTTTCATCATTAGAGCAGTACTTC. Amino acids: CASSFSSLEQYF.

This clonotype was detected only a few times. The chain uses TRBV27 and TRBJ1-4; TRBD1 is a possible D gene (5 bases). The germline CDR1 and CDR2 sequences are MNHEY and SMNVEV (reference sequence). The V and J ends lost 1 base and 6 bases respectively, with 18 bases between them. The CDR3 length is 17 residues. The CDR3 DNA sequence: TGTGCCAGCAGTTTATTCGACAGACTCTATCGTTATGAAAAACTGTTTTTT. Protein product: CASSLFDRLYRYEKLFF.

In this sample, this clonotype turned up a few times. The V and J genes are TRBV12-3 or TRBV12-4 and TRBJ1-5; D remains ambiguous. Trimming removed 5 bases at V and 0 bases at J, with 11 bases between. The CDR3 loop spans 15 amino acids. In DNA, the CDR3 is TGTGCCAGCAGTCCAGACCTATATAGCAATCAGCCCCAGCATTTT. Amino acid sequence: CASSPDLYSNQPQHF.

This clonotype was seen a few times. This rearrangement joins TRBV12-3 or TRBV12-4 to TRBJ1-6; no definite D call. CDR3 length: 12 residues. Between the trimmed V and J ends, which lost 2 bases and 11 bases, there was a span of 7 bases. DNA for the CDR3: TGTGCCAGCAGTTTATCTAAGGCACCCCTCCACTTT. Protein: CASSLSKAPLHF.

This chain uses TRBV7-2 with TRBJ1-4, with 8 bases aligning to TRBD1. J was trimmed by 8 bases and V by 4 bases; bases with no gene match: 6. Germline V lookup: CDR1 SGHTA, CDR2 FQGNSA. This CDR3 has 14 amino acids. The CDR3 DNA is TGTGCCAGCAGCTCAGGACAGGGTAGCGAAAAACTGTTTTTT. Translated: CASSSGQGSEKLFF.

The chain couples TRBV20-1 to TRBJ1-5, with 9 bases fitting TRBD1. The CDR3 length is 17 residues. The junction had 13 bases not matched to a gene; V was cut back by 3 bases and J by 4 bases. From germline, CDR1 is DFQATT and CDR2 SNEGSKA (reference sequence). The CDR3 nucleotides read TGCAGTGCTAGGGCCGGGACAGGGTTTCGTGTAAATCAGCCCCAGCATTTT. This translates into CSARAGTGFRVNQPQHF.

Concerning this clonotype itself: A read error is possible here, since a much larger clone lies one base away. The chain has TRBV28 and TRBJ2-5; 8 bases match TRBD2. This CDR3 contains 14 residues. CDR1 is MDHEN and CDR2 is SYDVKM in the germline V gene. The chain's CDR3 is CATQFSGNGETQCF. CDR3 bases: TGTGCCACCCAATTTAGCGGGAATGGGGAGACCCAGTGCTTC.

V and J are TRBV4-3 and TRBJ2-2; 7 bases fit TRBD2. Germline V gene data show CDR1 as LGHNA and CDR2 as YSLEER. J lost 7 bases, V lost 1 base, and 6 bases had no gene match. The CDR3 is 15 residues long. CDR3 nucleotides: TGCGCCAGCAGCCAAGTATGGACTAGTATCGGGGAGCTGTTTTTT. Translated: CASSQVWTSIGELFF.

This clonotype occurred a few times. V is TRBV18 and J is TRBJ2-1; tentative D call: TRBD1 (6 bases). The tail of the sequence fits TRBJ2-7 better, so the J call may be wrong. This CDR3 contains 14 residues. Germline CDR1 KGHSH, CDR2 LQKENI. DNA of the CDR3: TGTGCCAGCTCATACCGGGACACCTACAATGAGCAGTACTTC. Encoded protein: CASSYRDTYNEQYF.

The J gene is TRBJ2-3, the V gene TRBV14, with 10 bases that match TRBD2. Trimming removed 1 base from V and 6 bases from J; junction bases left unmatched: 7. The germline V gene encodes CDR1 SGHDN and CDR2 FVKESK. The CDR3 runs to 16 residues. Here the CDR3 reads CASSQGLAGGSDTQYF. The CDR3, as DNA: TGTGCCAGCAGCCAAGGGTTAGCGGGAGGATCCGATACGCAGTATTTT.

The chain uses TRBV5-5 and TRBJ2-4; 8 bases match TRBD1. CDR1 and CDR2 (germline): SGHKS, YYEKEE (reference sequence). J gave up 5 bases and V 4 bases, and 14 bases lay outside the gene matches. CDR3 length: 17 amino acids. CDR3 region: CASSIRQGCNPQNIQYF. For the CDR3, the DNA is TGTGCCAGCAGCATAAGACAGGGGTGCAACCCCCAAAACATTCAGTACTTC.

The chain links TRBV20-1 to TRBJ2-7; D is possibly TRBD1 (6 bases). The germline V gene has CDR1 DFQATT and CDR2 SNEGSKA (reference sequence). The CDR3 covers 13 residues. Between the trimmed V and J ends, which lost 0 bases and 3 bases, there was a span of 9 bases. The CDR3, as DNA: TGCAGTGCTAGAGAGCGGACAGACTACGAGCAGTACTTC. Protein sequence: CSARERTDYEQYF.

This clonotype was seen more than once but under ten times. This chain joins TRBV11-2 and TRBJ2-3; D gene uncertain. Germline V gene data show CDR1 as SGHAT and CDR2 as FQNNGV. The CDR3 contains 12 residues. Deletions cut 5 bases from V and 5 bases from J, with 8 bases between. The CDR3 bases are TGTGCCAGCAGCCCCAGATTAGATACGCAGTATTTT. Translated, it gives CASSPRLDTQYF.

This clonotype showed up just a few times. This chain joins TRBV7-2 and TRBJ2-7; possibly TRBD1 for D (5 bases). The CDR3 length is 14 residues. V lost 4 bases and J lost 1, with 11 bases in between. Germline CDR1 and CDR2: SGHTA and FQGNSA. CDR3 in amino acids: CASSSRSGSYEQYF. The CDR3 bases are TGTGCCAGCAGCTCCCGCTCAGGGTCCTACGAGCAGTACTTC.

This clonotype was observed a few times. The chain has TRBV5-1 and TRBJ2-3, with TRBD2 matching 9 bases. Germline V gene data show CDR1 as SGHRS and CDR2 as YFSETQ. The ends lost 5 bases at V and 4 bases at J; junction bases unmatched: 8. This CDR3 is 15 amino acids long. CDR3 sequence (DNA): TGCGCCAGCAGACTGGCGGGAGGGCCAGCAGATACGCAGTATTTT. Translation: CASRLAGGPADTQYF.

This clonotype was seen ten or more times. The chain recombines TRBV5-1 with TRBJ1-1; TRBD1 is a possible D gene (6 bases). In germline, CDR1 is SGHRS, CDR2 YFSETQ. The CDR3 covers 13 residues. V dropped 0 bases and J dropped 6 bases, with 9 bases sitting between them. The CDR3 DNA is TGCGCCAGCAGCTTGGGGGGGGGCGCTGAAGCTTTCTTT. Translating gives CASSLGGGAEAFF.

This chain joins TRBV11-1 and TRBJ2-7; 12 nucleotides align to TRBD2. With the DNA end fitting TRBJ2-5 better, the J assignment may be wrong. Germline V gives CDR1 SGHAT, CDR2 FQDESV (reference sequence). The CDR3 is made up of 15 amino acids. As DNA, the CDR3 is TGTGCCAGCAGCGTACTAGCGGGGGGACGTGAGACCCAGTACTTC. Translated: CASSVLAGGRETQYF.

The gene calls are TRBV7-9 and TRBJ1-2; TRBD1 matches at 7 bases. The CDR3 length is 17 residues. The trim removed 4 bases at V and 6 bases at J, leaving 17 bases unmatched. Germline lookup yields CDR1 SEHNR and CDR2 FQNEAQ (reference sequence). CDR3 sequence (DNA): TGTGCCAGCAGCTCACCGGAACTGACAGGGCCTGGCCATGGCTACACCTTC. It translates to CASSSPELTGPGHGYTF.

This clonotype appeared a few times. The V gene is TRBV29-1, the J gene TRBJ2-3, with D perhaps TRBD2 (6 bases). Trimming took off 1 base at V and 4 bases at J, with 12 bases between the two ends. Germline assignment: CDR1 SQVTM and CDR2 ANQGSEA. CDR3 length equals 14 residues. CDR3 sequence: CSVEGEAGADTQYF. CDR3 in DNA: TGCAGCGTTGAAGGGGAGGCAGGCGCAGATACGCAGTATTTT.

This clonotype was seen a few times. The chain uses TRBV10-3 and TRBJ2-7, with 10 nucleotides matching TRBD1. Germline CDR1 reads ENHRY; CDR2 reads SYGVKD. This CDR3 has 13 amino acids. J was trimmed by 5 bases and V by 8 bases; bases with no gene match: 6. CDR3 amino acids: CAIGRDRGHEQYF. In DNA form, the CDR3 reads TGTGCCATCGGACGGGACAGGGGTCACGAGCAGTACTTC.

The gene calls are TRBV11-2 and TRBJ2-3; D unresolved. V gave up 2 bases and J gave up 5 bases, with 20 bases separating them. CDR1 and CDR2 from the germline V gene are SGHAT and FQNNGV. CDR3 length equals 17 residues. The CDR3 loop reads CASSLLRQVVSRDTQYF. DNA of the CDR3: TGTGCCAGCAGCTTATTGCGCCAGGTGGTAAGCCGAGATACGCAGTATTTT.

The DNA of the CDR3 is TGCGCCAGCAGCTTATCGCCTCTAGCGGGGGAGCAGTTCTTC. It specifies CASSLSPLAGEQFF. The rearrangement joins TRBV5-1 to TRBJ2-1, with 9 bases matching TRBD2. Germline CDR1 reads SGHRS; CDR2 reads YFSETQ. CDR3 size: 14 residues. Trimming removed 2 bases from V and 10 bases from J; junction bases left unmatched: 7.

In this sample, this clonotype turned up many times. The genes are TRBV12-3 or TRBV12-4 and TRBJ2-1; D may correspond to TRBD1 or TRBD2 (5 bases each). This CDR3 region has 13 residues. Trimming left V 3 bases short and J 8 bases short, with 11 bases between. For the CDR3, the DNA is TGTGCCAGCAGTTTCGGTAGGGGAGATGAGCAGTTCTTC. This encodes CASSFGRGDEQFF.

The gene calls are TRBV7-2 and TRBJ2-1; 10 bases align to TRBD2. The CDR3 is 17 residues long. V shed 3 bases, J shed 5 bases, and the junction held 10 bases outside the gene matches. The germline gives CDR1 SGHTA, CDR2 FQGNSA. In nucleotides, the CDR3 is TGTGCCAGCAGCTTGAGGTCGGCAGGGACTAGCGACAATGAGCAGTTCTTC. Residues: CASSLRSAGTSDNEQFF.

This clonotype was observed a few times. The V gene is TRBV12-1, the J gene TRBJ1-2; the table's D call, TRBD1, has no DNA check behind it. TRBV12-1 is deemed a pseudogene. This CDR3 contains 13 residues. DNA for the CDR3: TGTGCCAGCAGCTTTGCGCGGGGCGGTGGCTACACCTTC. It encodes CASSFARGGGYTF.

The rearrangement joins TRBV10-3 to TRBJ1-1; D gene uncertain. V lost 0 bases, J lost 10 bases, and 15 bases lay in between. CDR1 and CDR2 (germline): ENHRY, SYGVKD. This CDR3 spans 14 amino acids. The CDR3 DNA sequence: TGTGCCATCAGTGAGTCGAGCCTCGGTTTTGGAGCTTTCTTT. This translates into CAISESSLGFGAFF.

The chain uses TRBV9 and TRBJ2-1; D may be TRBD1 (6 bases). The J call is doubtful: the DNA matches TRBJ2-7 better. The CDR3 is 14 residues long. In germline, CDR1 is SGDLS, CDR2 YYNGEE. The CDR3 region has the DNA TGTGCCAGCAGCGTAGAGTTAAGAGGGGGCGAGCAGTACTTC. This translates into CASSVELRGGEQYF.

This clonotype came up a few times. This chain joins TRBV6-4 and TRBJ2-6; D gene ambiguous. Trimming stripped 8 bases from V and 0 bases from J, with 8 bases between. This CDR3 is built from 14 residues. Germline V gene sequence: CDR1 MRHNA, CDR2 SNTAGT. The CDR3 DNA reads as TGTGCCAGCCAACCGGTCTCTGGGGCCAACGTCCTGACTTTC. This translates into CASQPVSGANVLTF.

The chain combines TRBV7-2 with TRBJ1-5; 10 nucleotides align to TRBD1. Germline CDR1 is SGHTA and CDR2 is FQGNSA. The CDR3 is made up of 15 amino acids. V lost 5 bases and J lost 5; bases outside the gene matches: 6. CDR3 sequence reads: CASSPGQGGHQPQHF. The DNA for the CDR3 is TGTGCCAGCAGCCCCGGACAGGGGGGACATCAGCCCCAGCATTTT.